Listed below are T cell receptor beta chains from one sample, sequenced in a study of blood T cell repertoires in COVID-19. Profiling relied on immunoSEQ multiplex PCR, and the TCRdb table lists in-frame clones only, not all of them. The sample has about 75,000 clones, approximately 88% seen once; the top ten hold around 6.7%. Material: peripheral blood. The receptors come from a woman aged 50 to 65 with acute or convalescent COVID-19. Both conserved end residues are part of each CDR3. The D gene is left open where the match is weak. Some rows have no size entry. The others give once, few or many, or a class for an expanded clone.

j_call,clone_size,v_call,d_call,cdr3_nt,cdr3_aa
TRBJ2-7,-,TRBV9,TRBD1,TGTGCCAGCTTAGTCGAAGGACAGGCTAATTACGAGCAGTACTTC,CASLVEGQANYEQYF
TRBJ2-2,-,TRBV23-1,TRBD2,TGCGCCAGCAGTCAATTGGAGGTTAGCGGGGGGCCCTACACCGGGGAGCTGTTTTTT,CASSQLEVSGGPYTGELFF
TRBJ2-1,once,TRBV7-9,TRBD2,TGTGCCAGCACCGTTAGCGGGGTCCTCTACAATGAGCAGTTCTTC,CASTVSGVLYNEQFF
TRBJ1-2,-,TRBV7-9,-,TGTGCCAGCAGCACTACCGCCGGGGAGGGGAACTATGGCTACACCTTC,CASSTTAGEGNYGYTF
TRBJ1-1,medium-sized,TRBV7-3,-,TGTGCCAGCAGCTTAACGAATGGTCCAGGCCTGAGCACTGAAGCTTTCTTT,CASSLTNGPGLSTEAFF
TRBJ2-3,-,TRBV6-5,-,TGTGCCAGCAGAGAGTCTGGGCAGGATACGCAGTATTTT,CASRESGQDTQYF
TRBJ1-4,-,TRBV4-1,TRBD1,TGCGCCAGCAGCCAAGATAGGAGACAGGGGGCGCCTAATGAAAAACTGTTTTTT,CASSQDRRQGAPNEKLFF
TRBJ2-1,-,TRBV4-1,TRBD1,TGCGCCAGCAGCCAAGGGGGACAGCCAACTCGAATGGGACAGTTCTTC,CASSQGGQPTRMGQFF
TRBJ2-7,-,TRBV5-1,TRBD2,TGCGCCAGCAGCTTGGATAGCGGGAACTTCTACGAGCAGTACTTC,CASSLDSGNFYEQYF
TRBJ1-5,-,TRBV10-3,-,TGTGCCATCAGTGCGGGGGGGAACAATCAGCCCCAGCATTTT,CAISAGGNNQPQHF
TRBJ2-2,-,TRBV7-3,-,TGTGCCAGCAGCTTAAACTCGGGGGGCGGCACCGGGGAGCTGTTTTTT,CASSLNSGGGTGELFF
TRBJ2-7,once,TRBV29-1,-,TGCAGCGTTGTCTTGACGGGTGAGCAGTACTTC,CSVVLTGEQYF
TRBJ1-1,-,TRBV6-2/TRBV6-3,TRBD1,TGTGCCAGCAGTTTAGGACAGGCTGCTTTCTTT,CASSLGQAAFF
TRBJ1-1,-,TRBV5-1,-,TGCGCCAGCAGCTTAAGCGGGGGGAACACTGAAGCTTTCTTT,CASSLSGGNTEAFF
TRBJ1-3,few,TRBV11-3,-,TGTGCCAGCAGCTTAGGTGTTTTAGGGGGTGGCTCTGGAAACACCATATATTTT,CASSLGVLGGGSGNTIYF
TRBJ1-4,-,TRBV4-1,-,TGCGCCAGCAGCCAAGATCAATACAGGGAGGGTGAAAAACTGTTTTTT,CASSQDQYREGEKLFF
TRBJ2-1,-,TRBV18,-,TGTGCCAGCTCAACATACGGGACAGGGACTAGAAGTGAGCAGTTCTTC,CASSTYGTGTRSEQFF
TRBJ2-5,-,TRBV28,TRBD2,TGTGCCAGCAGCTTAGCGGGGGGGTGGACCCAGTACTTC,CASSLAGGWTQYF
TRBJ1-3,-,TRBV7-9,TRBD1,TGTGCCAGCAGCAAACAGGGGGCGAGTGGAAACACCATATATTTT,CASSKQGASGNTIYF
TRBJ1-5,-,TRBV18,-,TGTGCCAGCTCACCTGAGGGCAATCAGCCCCAGCATTTT,CASSPEGNQPQHF
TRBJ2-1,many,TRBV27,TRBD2,TGTGCCAGCAGTCCAGGACTAGCGGGGGCTGAGCAGTTCTTC,CASSPGLAGAEQFF
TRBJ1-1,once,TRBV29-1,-,TGCAGCGGGGGCCTAGGCAGGGGGAACACTGAAGCTTTCTTT,CSGGLGRGNTEAFF
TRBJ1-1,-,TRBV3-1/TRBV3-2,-,TGTGCCAGCAGCCAAGATGGGAGGAACACTGAAGCTTTCTTT,CASSQDGRNTEAFF
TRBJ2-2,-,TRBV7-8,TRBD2,TGTGCCAGCAGCTCGGGCCTTATCGGGACTAGCAGTGGGAACACCGGGGAGCTGTTTTTT,CASSSGLIGTSSGNTGELFF
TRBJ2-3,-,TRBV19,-,TGTGCCAGTAGTGACACAGGGCGGGTTCGGCAGTGGTATTTT,CASSDTGRVRQWYF
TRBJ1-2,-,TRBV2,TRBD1,TGTGCCAGAAGGACAGGGAACTATGGCTACACCTTC,CARRTGNYGYTF
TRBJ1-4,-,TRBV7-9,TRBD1,TGTGCCAGCAGCCACGGACAGGGCAATGAAAAACTGTTTTTT,CASSHGQGNEKLFF
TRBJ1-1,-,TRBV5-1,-,TGCGCCAGCAGCGCCTCAGGGGAGGGGGAAGCTTTCTTT,CASSASGEGEAFF
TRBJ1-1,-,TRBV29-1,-,TGCAGCGTTGACTTCGCGGGCACTGAAGCTTTCTTT,CSVDFAGTEAFF
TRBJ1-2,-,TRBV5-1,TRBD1,TGCGCCAGCAGCTTGGGGGCGACGGACAGGAGCTATGGCTACACCTTC,CASSLGATDRSYGYTF
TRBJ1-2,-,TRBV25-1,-,TGTGCCAGCAGTGGGGAGGGCCAGGGGAGTTATGGCTACACCTTC,CASSGEGQGSYGYTF
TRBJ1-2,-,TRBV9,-,TGTGCCAGCACGGAGGGAGCGACAGTAGCTAACTATGGCTACACCTTC,CASTEGATVANYGYTF
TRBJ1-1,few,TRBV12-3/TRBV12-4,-,TGTGCCACCCTTGGGGGGGGCACTGAAGCTTTCTTT,CATLGGGTEAFF
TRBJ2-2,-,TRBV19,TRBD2,TGTGCCAGTACCACGCTAGCGGGGGGTTACACCGGGGAGCTGTTTTTT,CASTTLAGGYTGELFF
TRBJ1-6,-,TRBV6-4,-,TGTGCCGACAGTGGGGGTAGGGCAGGGGACGCTCCCCTCCACTTT,CADSGGRAGDAPLHF
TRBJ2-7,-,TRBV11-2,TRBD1,TGTGCCAGCAGCTTACTAGGACAGGGGGCGTACGAGCAGTACTTC,CASSLLGQGAYEQYF
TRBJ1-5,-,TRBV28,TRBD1,TGTGCCAGCAGTTCCGGGACAGGGAGGCAGCCCCAGCATTTT,CASSSGTGRQPQHF
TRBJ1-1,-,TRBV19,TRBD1,TGTGCCAGTAGGACAGGGGGCACTGAAGCTTTCTTT,CASRTGGTEAFF
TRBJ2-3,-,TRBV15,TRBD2,TGTGCCACCAGCAGAGGGGCTAGCGGGAGTTCCGATACGCAGTATTTT,CATSRGASGSSDTQYF
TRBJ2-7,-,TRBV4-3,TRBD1,TGCGCCAGCAGCCGGGACAGGTCCTACGAGCAGTACTTC,CASSRDRSYEQYF
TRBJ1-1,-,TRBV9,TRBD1,TGTGCCAGCAGCGTATGGGGACAGGGGGACACTGAAGCTTTCTTT,CASSVWGQGDTEAFF
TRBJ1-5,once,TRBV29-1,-,TGCAGCGTTGGGAGGGACTTCAATCAGCCCCAGCATTTT,CSVGRDFNQPQHF
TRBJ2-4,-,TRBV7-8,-,TGTGCCAGCGGAGCTTACGCGGGGACCAAAAACATTCAGTACTTC,CASGAYAGTKNIQYF